The 9 T cell receptor beta chains in this list originate from one sample, sequenced in a study of beta chain features in type 1 diabetes. As every portion of the isolated RNA was reverse transcribed, the sequencing read expressed TCRB transcripts. Generated by immunoSEQ multiplex PCR, the TCRdb table keeps only in-frame clones and is missing some. Among hundreds of thousands of clones listed, 15% to 20% were seen once. The sequenced sample was naive CD4+ T cells from blood. These receptors all stem from a woman in her late teens or twenties in good health.

The V and J genes are TRBV5-6 and TRBJ1-3; D is ambiguous. Trimming pared 4 bases from V and 2 bases from J, leaving 13 bases between. From germline, CDR1 is SGHDT and CDR2 YYEEEE. The CDR3 contains 15 residues. This chain's CDR3 is CASSHFRNTGNTIYF. CDR3 in DNA: TGTGCCAGCAGCCATTTCAGAAATACTGGAAACACCATATATTTT. Full variable domain (rest looked up from reference TRBV5-6 and TRBJ1-3): DAGVTQSPTHLIKTRGQQVTLRCSPKSGHDTVSWYQQALGQGPQFIFQYYEEEERQRGNFPDRFSGHQFPNYSSELNVNALLLGDSALYLCASSHFRNTGNTIYFGEGSWLTVV.

This clone was counted only a few times. J is TRBJ2-2 and V is TRBV11-2, with 7 bases aligning to TRBD1. With V trimmed by 5 bases and J by 7 bases, 4 bases remained unmatched. The CDR3 is 13 residues long. Germline V gene sequence: CDR1 SGHAT, CDR2 FQNNGV. CDR3 amino acids: CASSEQGYGELFF. Written as DNA, the CDR3 is TGTGCCAGCAGCGAACAGGGGTACGGGGAGCTGTTTTTT.

The sample holds a few counts of this clone. DNA for the CDR3: TGTGCCAGCAGCCTGGAGACAGCTAACTATGGCTACACCTTC. This encodes CASSLETANYGYTF. The rearrangement uses TRBV7-2 and TRBJ1-2, with a tentative D call TRBD1 (5 bases). Germline-derived CDR1 and CDR2 are SGHTA and FQGNSA. V lost 5 bases and J 0 bases, leaving 10 bases between the germline ends. The CDR3 is made up of 14 amino acids.

The chain recombines TRBV9 with TRBJ2-7; 14 bases align to TRBD2. CDR3 size: 14 residues. The germline V gene has CDR1 SGDLS and CDR2 YYNGEE. The ends lost 4 bases at V and 10 bases at J; junction bases unmatched: 7. The CDR3 DNA follows: TGTGCCAGCAGCCCCCGACTAGCGGGAGGGGGACAGTACTTC. This sequence encodes CASSPRLAGGGQYF.

As DNA, the CDR3 is TGTGCCAGCAGCTACGACAGTTCGGGAAACACCATATATTTT. Protein: CASSYDSSGNTIYF. J is TRBJ1-3 and V is TRBV6-5; the D gene is possibly TRBD1 (5 bases). Germline values: CDR1 MNHEY, CDR2 SVGAGI. The CDR3 contains 14 residues. Trimming removed 6 bases at V and 4 bases at J, with 13 bases between.

The chain is built from TRBV7-3 and TRBJ2-3, with TRBD1 as a possible D gene (5 bases). V was shortened by 5 bases and J by 0 bases, with 9 bases between the two germline ends. The CDR3 sequence is 14 residues long. The germline gives CDR1 SGHTA, CDR2 FQGTGA. CDR3 residues: CASSPGHSTDTQYF. DNA for the CDR3: TGTGCCAGCAGCCCAGGGCATAGCACAGATACGCAGTATTTT.

V gene TRBV6-6 combines with J gene TRBJ2-2; possible D gene TRBD1, 6 bases. Germline V gene sequence: CDR1 MNHNY, CDR2 SVGAGI (reference sequence). V lost 6 bases and J lost 6, with 11 bases in between. The CDR3 is 13 amino acids. CDR3 DNA sequence: TGTGCCAGCAGGTGGACAGCGCCCGGGGAGCTGTTTTTT. Its translation: CASRWTAPGELFF.

This clone was observed a few times. The V and J genes are TRBV7-3 and TRBJ2-1; D remains unclear. The CDR3 is made up of 14 amino acids. Germline CDR1 SGHTA, CDR2 FQGTGA. Between the trimmed V and J ends, which lost 5 bases and 1 base, there was a span of 9 bases. The CDR3 nucleotides read TGTGCCAGCAGCCCTCAGATGTCCTACAATGAGCAGTTCTTC. Translating gives CASSPQMSYNEQFF.

This clone was found a few times. The rearrangement joins TRBV19 to TRBJ2-1; 10 bases line up with TRBD2. The CDR3 has 15 amino acids. V shed 7 bases, J shed 2 bases, and the junction held 5 bases outside the gene matches. Germline V CDR1 and CDR2: LNHDA, SQIVND (reference sequence). The CDR3 nucleotides are TGTGCCAGTACGAGCGGACTAGCGGCCTACAATGAGCAGTTCTTC. Residues: CASTSGLAAYNEQFF. Full variable domain (remainder filled in from reference TRBV19 and TRBJ2-1): DGGITQSPKYLFRKEGQNVTLSCEQNLNHDAMYWYRQDPGQGLRLIYYSQIVNDFQKGDIAEGYSVSREKKESFPLTVTSAQKNPTAFYLCASTSGLAAYNEQFFGPGTRLTVL.